The following is a T cell receptor (beta chain) sequence with its context. Profiled with immunoSEQ multiplex PCR; TCRdb holds only in-frame clones, not every one. The sample contains more than 90,000 clones, approximately 94% of which appear only once. The data originate from a study of technical replicates of blood from several donors. Germline CDR1 and CDR2: SNHLY and FYNNEI. The CDR3 is 15 residues long. Trimming at V came to 3 bases and at J to 2 bases, leaving 4 bases not matched to a gene. Sequencing was performed on T cells isolated from PBMCs. The chain recombines TRBV2 with TRBJ2-3; 8 bases match TRBD2. This sequence originates from a human donor in good health. The CDR3 DNA is TGTGCCAGCAGTGAGCCCGGGGGGGACACAGATACGCAGTATTTT. Translated, it gives CASSEPGGDTDTQYF.